This TCR beta chain is from a study of glioma-infiltrating T cells after dendritic cell vaccination. Overall study context: The vaccine used monocyte-derived dendritic cells pulsed overnight with autologous tumor lysate.

As to time point: after dendritic cell vaccination, including at tumor progression/relapse. Profiling relied on immunoSEQ multiplex PCR, and the TCRdb table lists in-frame clones only, not all of them. The sample lists approximately 110,000 clones; 90% were seen once. Trimming at V came to 4 bases and at J to 8 bases, leaving 13 bases not matched to a gene. This CDR3 has 15 amino acids. Germline V lookup: CDR1 SGHRS, CDR2 YFSETQ. The V gene is TRBV5-1, the J gene TRBJ2-5; 8 bases are shared with TRBD2. The sample consisted of blood, taken after dendritic cell vaccination. This clonotype originated in a human donor with glioblastoma. CDR3 protein: CASSQGTSTSLTQYF. CDR3 bases: TGCGCCAGCAGCCAAGGGACTAGTACTTCTCTAACCCAGTACTTC.